The 5 T cell receptor beta chains below come from one sample, sequenced in a study of cytomegalovirus exposure and HLA in healthy donors. Use of 60 Vbeta and 13 Jbeta primers characterized the PCR. Using immunoSEQ multiplex PCR, the repertoire was profiled, and TCRdb retains in-frame clones only, with some absent. This sample has 200,000 or so clones, with about 78% found just once. Sequencing was carried out using PBMCs. The receptors stem from a woman aged 25 to 45 in good health and CMV-seronegative.

This clone was observed a single time. One junction end disagrees with the germline gene, perhaps due to a read error. The genes are TRBV7-6 and TRBJ1-4; no clear D. This CDR3 spans 12 amino acids. Germline CDR1 SGHVS, CDR2 FNYEAQ. CDR3 sequence reads: CSSSLGGEKLFF. The CDR3, as DNA: TGTTCCAGCAGCTTAGGAGGTGAAAAACTGTTTTTT.

The chain employs TRBV5-6 and TRBJ2-5; 10 bases are a match to TRBD1. Losses at the gene ends were 4 bases for V and 2 bases for J; bases not matched to a gene: 8. Germline assignment: CDR1 SGHDT and CDR2 YYEEEE. The CDR3 is made up of 16 amino acids. In DNA form, the CDR3 reads TGTGCCAGCAGCGGGGGACAGGGGTTGGGGCAAGAGACCCAGTACTTC. The encoded protein is CASSGGQGLGQETQYF.

The sample holds one count of this clone. The genes are TRBV18 and TRBJ2-7; a possible D gene is TRBD2 (6 bases). This CDR3 comprises 17 residues. Germline CDR1 is KGHSH and CDR2 is LQKENI. The V end was cut by 6 bases, the J end by 8 bases, with 29 bases between. For the CDR3, the DNA is TGTGCCAGCTCGCCTTGGCGTAGAGGGGACTTACCCGGTAAGCAGTACTTC. This encodes CASSPWRRGDLPGKQYF. The whole variable domain, remainder taken from reference TRBV18 and TRBJ2-7, is NAGVMQNPRHLVRRRGQEARLRCSPMKGHSHVYWYRQLPEEGLKFMVYLQKENIIDESGMPKERFSAEFPKEGPSILRIQQVVRGDSAAYFCASSPWRRGDLPGKQYFGPGTRLTVT.

With respect to this clone: The junction departs from germline at one end; a sequencing error may be responsible. The chain links TRBV2 to TRBJ1-2, with 7 nucleotides matching TRBD1. Germline V CDR1 and CDR2: SNHLY, FYNNEI. The CDR3 is 14 amino acids. CDR3 loop: CASSEILTGPQESF. The CDR3 nucleotides are TGTGCCAGCAGTGAAATCCTGACAGGGCCCCAGGAATCCTTC. The full variable domain, in which reference TRBV2 and TRBJ1-2 provide the parts outside the CDR3, is EPEVTQTPSHQVTQMGQEVILRCVPISNHLYFYWYRQILGQKVEFLVSFYNNEISEKSEIFDDQFSVERPDGSNFTLKIRSTKLEDSAMYFCASSEILTGPQESFGSGTRLTVV.

Comment on this clone: Relative to the germline gene, one junction end is altered; a read error may explain this. This chain uses TRBV6-6 with TRBJ2-5, with D unresolved. Germline V gene sequence: CDR1 MNHNY, CDR2 SVGAGI (reference sequence). CDR3 length: 12 residues. In nucleotides, the CDR3 is TGTGCCAGCAGCCTAGAGAAAGAGACCCGGTACTTC. Its translation: CASSLEKETRYF.